This paragraph reports one T cell receptor (beta chain). Germline CDR1 is SEHNR and CDR2 is FQNEAQ (reference sequence). This CDR3 contains 13 residues. Trimming at V came to 2 bases and at J to 8 bases, leaving 2 bases not matched to a gene. This sample is part of a study of blood T cell repertoires in COVID-19. The data were produced by immunoSEQ multiplex PCR, yet TCRdb's version contains in-frame clones alone and is incomplete. This table holds approximately 260,000 clones, roughly 80% found once. The J gene is TRBJ2-1, the V gene TRBV7-9, with 8 bases lining up with TRBD1. The receptor was isolated from a woman aged 40 to 55 with active or convalescent COVID-19. Sequenced sample: peripheral blood. CDR3 in amino acids: CASSLSGGDEQFF. The CDR3 DNA reads TGTGCCAGCAGCTTATCAGGGGGCGATGAGCAGTTCTTC.